Listed here are 14 T cell receptor beta chains from one sample, sequenced in a study of T cell repertoires in cytomegalovirus infection. These receptors lack a known antigen. TCRdb reanalysed the reads using MiXCR and keeps one entry per CDR3 protein. The repertoire includes approximately 300,000 distinct CDR3 sequences, about 29% of them detected once, and 15% to 25% sits in the top ten. Sequencing was performed on cultured PBMCs, taken from culture after CMV antigen stimulation. These receptors were taken from a human donor in good health (CMV status not recorded). Some clones in this sample may be carry-over from other donors' samples.

For the CDR3, the DNA is TGTGCCAGTTCGACGGAAGACCTTCGGGGCTACACCTTC. Encoded protein: CASSTEDLRGYTF. The chain has TRBV19 and TRBJ1-2; no reliable D call. CDR1 is LNHDA, CDR2 SQIVND, per germline (reference sequence). V dropped 8 bases and J dropped 8 bases, with 18 bases sitting between them. This CDR3 spans 13 amino acids.

This clonotype was counted at least ten times. The chain couples TRBV27 to TRBJ2-1; 8 nucleotides line up with TRBD2. Losses at the gene ends were 5 bases for V and 6 bases for J; bases not matched to a gene: 21. CDR1 MNHEY and CDR2 SMNVEV come from the germline V gene (reference sequence). The CDR3 has 19 residues. The CDR3 sequence is CASSAYSRAGRGVPNEQFF. The CDR3 nucleotides are TGTGCCAGCAGTGCCTACTCCCGGGCGGGGCGGGGGGTGCCCAATGAGCAGTTCTTC.

In this sample, this clonotype turned up a few times. The gene calls are TRBV7-3 and TRBJ2-7; D possibly corresponds to TRBD2 (6 bases). This CDR3 has 14 residues. Germline CDR1 is SGHTA and CDR2 is FQGTGA. V lost 5 bases and J 0 bases, leaving 11 bases between the germline ends. CDR3 protein: CASSASGSSYEQYF. CDR3 DNA sequence: TGTGCCAGCAGCGCTTCCGGGAGCTCCTACGAGCAGTACTTC.

The rearrangement links TRBV15 to TRBJ1-1; the D is unclear. The V end lost 1 base, the J end lost 0 bases, and 9 bases lay between the germline ends. The CDR3 length is 15 residues. Per germline, CDR1 LNHNV and CDR2 YYDKDF (reference sequence). The CDR3: CATSRVGSMNTEAFF. CDR3 coding DNA: TGTGCCACCAGCAGAGTGGGCAGCATGAACACTGAAGCTTTCTTT.

This clonotype has only a few counts. This rearrangement joins TRBV25-1 to TRBJ2-7; 7 bases map to TRBD1. After removal of 5 bases from V and 5 bases from J, the junction contained 6 bases not matched to a gene. Germline V gene lookup returns CDR1 MGHDK and CDR2 SYGVNS. CDR3 length: 13 amino acids. CDR3 in DNA: TGTGCCAGCAGTATCCGACAGGGCCACGAGCAGTACTTC. It encodes CASSIRQGHEQYF.

This clonotype was counted only a few times. The chain joins TRBV2 to TRBJ1-4; D is ambiguous. There are 17 residues in the CDR3. Germline CDR1 reads SNHLY; CDR2 reads FYNNEI. The V end lost 5 bases, the J end lost 0 bases, and 16 bases lay between the germline ends. CDR3 nucleotides: TGTGCCAGCAGTTCCCAGGAGGGAATTGCAACTAATGAAAAACTGTTTTTT. Protein product: CASSSQEGIATNEKLFF.

The table lists this clonotype with a few counts. This chain links TRBV20-1 with TRBJ2-7; 8 bases line up with TRBD2. The CDR3 has 14 amino acids. V lost 5 bases and J lost 4; bases outside the gene matches: 10. Germline V gene data show CDR1 as DFQATT and CDR2 as SNEGSKA (reference sequence). The CDR3 loop reads CSADVSGRSYEQYF. DNA of the CDR3: TGCAGTGCTGACGTAAGCGGGAGATCGTACGAGCAGTACTTC.

This chain uses TRBV5-1 with TRBJ1-1; D possibly corresponds to TRBD1 (5 bases). Germline assignment: CDR1 SGHRS and CDR2 YFSETQ. The CDR3 is 13 residues long. Trimming cost V 7 bases and J 3 bases, with 13 bases left between them. CDR3 in DNA: TGCGCCAGCGGGGGGGGTGCGCACACTGAAGCTTTCTTT. It specifies CASGGGAHTEAFF.

This clonotype was observed a few times. The chain employs TRBV7-2 and TRBJ2-3, with D hard to call. Trimming pared 0 bases from V and 1 base from J, leaving 11 bases between. This CDR3 comprises 16 residues. CDR1 and CDR2 (germline): SGHTA, FQGNSA. The CDR3 sequence is CASSLADGLGTDTQYF. CDR3 sequence (DNA): TGTGCCAGCAGCTTAGCGGACGGCCTGGGCACAGATACGCAGTATTTT.

This clonotype was picked up many times. The rearrangement links TRBV28 to TRBJ2-2; 9 bases fit TRBD2. V shed 4 bases, J shed 1 base, and the junction held 16 bases outside the gene matches. Germline assignment: CDR1 MDHEN and CDR2 SYDVKM. CDR3 length: 20 residues. CDR3 sequence: CASSSLRLAGPKENTGELFF. The CDR3 DNA reads TGTGCCAGCAGTTCGCTTAGGCTAGCGGGACCAAAAGAGAACACCGGGGAGCTGTTTTTT.

The chain joins TRBV7-6 to TRBJ1-3; the D is unclear. The V end lost 8 bases, the J end lost 7 bases, and 6 bases lay between the germline ends. CDR3 length: 10 residues. The germline CDR1 and CDR2 sequences are SGHVS and FNYEAQ. CDR3 bases: TGTGCCAGCCCCGGGAACACCATATATTTT. This gives the protein CASPGNTIYF.

This rearrangement joins TRBV20-1 to TRBJ1-5; perhaps TRBD1 as D (6 bases). The V gene lost 3 bases and the J gene lost 1 base, with 13 bases spanning the gap. CDR1 is DFQATT and CDR2 is SNEGSKA in the germline V gene (reference sequence). The CDR3 is 15 amino acids. The chain's CDR3 is CSASDVGGSNQPQHF. The CDR3 DNA reads TGCAGTGCTAGCGACGTAGGGGGGAGCAATCAGCCCCAGCATTTT.

The chain links TRBV9 to TRBJ2-3; the match to TRBD1 covers 10 bases. The CDR3 spans 15 residues. Germline-derived CDR1 and CDR2 are SGDLS and YYNGEE. The V segment lost 4 bases and the J segment 4 bases; nucleotides outside the gene matches: 6. The CDR3 DNA sequence: TGTGCCAGCAGCTTGAGGACAGGGGGTCCAGATACGCAGTATTTT. Translation: CASSLRTGGPDTQYF.

The chain joins TRBV28 to TRBJ2-1; 9 bases are a match to TRBD2. V was pared by 7 bases and J by 1 base, with 11 bases of the junction left unmatched. In germline, CDR1 is MDHEN, CDR2 SYDVKM. The CDR3 has 17 residues. The CDR3 loop reads CASTPTGAGGSYNEQFF. In DNA form, the CDR3 reads TGTGCCAGCACCCCCACGGGAGCGGGGGGTTCCTACAATGAGCAGTTCTTC.